The rows below give T cell receptor beta chains drawn from one sample of a study of T cell responses to AZD1222 COVID-19 vaccine. The table came from immunoSEQ multiplex PCR; TCRdb's copy has only in-frame clones and leaves some out. This table holds around 120,000 clones, approximately 92% found once. The sample consisted of peripheral blood, taken on day 0 of AZD1222 vaccination. The receptors shown here come from an adult in good health. CDR3s include the opening cysteine and the closing phenylalanine or tryptophan. The D gene is left open where the match is weak. Rows may omit the clone size; those that give it use once, few, many or a size class.

j_gene,abundance,v_gene,d_gene,CDR3aa,CDR3nt
TRBJ2-7,.,TRBV3-1/TRBV3-2,TRBD2,CASSQIAGGREQYF,TGTGCCAGCAGCCAAATAGCGGGGGGGCGAGAGCAGTACTTC
TRBJ1-4,.,TRBV3-1/TRBV3-2,.,CASSQEGGEGKLFF,TGTGCCAGCAGCCAAGAAGGTGGGGAGGGAAAACTGTTTTTT
TRBJ1-2,.,TRBV4-3,.,CASSQVSGGDYGYTF,TGCGCCAGCAGCCAAGTTTCCGGGGGCGACTATGGCTACACCTTC
TRBJ2-7,.,TRBV7-9,TRBD1,CASSPTGVSYEQYF,TGTGCCAGCAGCCCCACAGGGGTTTCCTACGAGCAGTACTTC
TRBJ2-7,.,TRBV7-9,.,CASSSMGFAYEQYF,TGTGCCAGCAGTTCAATGGGTTTCGCCTACGAGCAGTACTTC
TRBJ1-2,.,TRBV5-1,TRBD1,CASSSPGQLNYGYTF,TGCGCCAGCAGCTCCCCGGGACAGCTGAACTATGGCTACACCTTC
TRBJ2-1,.,TRBV2,.,CASSEYNEQFF,TGTGCCAGCAGTGAGTACAATGAGCAGTTCTTC
TRBJ1-2,.,TRBV19,.,CASSIDSLYGYTF,TGTGCCAGTAGTATCGACAGTCTCTATGGCTACACCTTC
TRBJ2-2,.,TRBV9,.,CASSDDTGELFF,TGTGCCAGCAGCGACGACACCGGGGAGCTGTTTTTT
TRBJ2-7,.,TRBV2,TRBD1,CASSSNWGTGYEQYF,TGTGCCAGCAGCTCAAACTGGGGGACAGGCTACGAGCAGTACTTC
TRBJ2-2,few,TRBV7-9,TRBD2,CASSSDRLAGPRGTGELFF,TGTGCCAGCAGCTCCGACCGCCTAGCGGGACCCAGGGGTACCGGGGAGCTGTTTTTT
TRBJ1-1,.,TRBV10-1,.,CASSRTSLGNTEAFF,TGCGCCAGCAGCCGGACCTCCCTCGGGAACACTGAAGCTTTCTTT
TRBJ1-2,.,TRBV4-3,.,CASSQGQYDGYTF,TGCGCCAGCAGCCAAGGACAGTATGATGGCTACACCTTC
TRBJ1-5,few,TRBV6-6,.,CASSFTPVGSNQPQHF,TGTGCCAGCAGTTTCACCCCCGTGGGTAGCAATCAGCCCCAGCATTTT
TRBJ1-2,.,TRBV18,.,CASSPPSVQRGSRPHRGYTF,TGTGCCAGCTCACCCCCCTCAGTCCAGCGTGGGAGCAGGCCTCATCGGGGCTACACCTTC